The 22 T cell receptor beta chains in this list originate from one sample, sequenced in a study of shared clonotypes between healthy human individuals. The repertoire was sequenced with immunoSEQ multiplex PCR; TCRdb's copy has only in-frame clones and lacks some. The data contain roughly 1,000,000 clones, 75% to 85% of them singletons. Sequencing used memory CD4+ T cells from PBMCs. Specified subset: CD45RA-negative fraction. The receptors stem from a man aged 18 to 29 in good health. Some clones in this sample may be carry-over from other donors' samples.

The CDR3 bases are TGTGCCAGTAGAGACAAAAGGGGATTTTCAGATACGCAGTATTTT. This gives the protein CASRDKRGFSDTQYF. The V call is TRBV19, the J call TRBJ2-3; D is possibly TRBD1 (5 bases). Deletions cut 6 bases from V and 4 bases from J, with 17 bases between. The CDR3 runs 15 residues. The germline gives CDR1 LNHDA, CDR2 SQIVND (reference sequence).

The chain carries TRBV2 and TRBJ2-7; TRBD2 might be the D (7 bases). This CDR3 has 14 amino acids. Trimming shortened V by 2 bases and J by 7 bases, and 15 bases separated the two germline ends. Germline V CDR1 and CDR2: SNHLY, FYNNEI. The CDR3 region has the DNA TGTGCCAGCAGTGAATTGGGGGGGGCTTGGGAGCAGTACTTC. This translates into CASSELGGAWEQYF.

The chain is built from TRBV5-4 and TRBJ1-2; maybe TRBD1 (6 bases). V was shortened by 3 bases and J by 2 bases, with 14 bases between the two germline ends. The length of the CDR3 is 15 residues. CDR1 SGHNT and CDR2 YYREEE come from the germline V gene (reference sequence). In DNA form, the CDR3 reads TGTGCCAGCAGCTCGCCACAGGGAGGAAACTATGGCTACACCTTC. Protein: CASSSPQGGNYGYTF.

The V gene is TRBV2, the J gene TRBJ2-7; no firm D call. Trimming pared 2 bases from V and 2 bases from J, leaving 7 bases between. Germline lookup yields CDR1 SNHLY and CDR2 FYNNEI. The CDR3 spans 13 residues. CDR3 in DNA: TGTGCCAGCAGTGAACAGGCTCCCTACGAGCAGTACTTC. This codes for CASSEQAPYEQYF.

The chain has TRBV5-6 and TRBJ2-1; 7 nucleotides agree with TRBD2. This CDR3 is 16 amino acids long. V dropped 1 base and J dropped 6; count of bases not matched to a gene: 10. Germline V lookup: CDR1 SGHDT, CDR2 YYEEEE. DNA for the CDR3: TGTGCCAGCAGCTTGCTTACAGCGGGGATCGGCAATGAGCAGTTCTTC. Amino acid sequence: CASSLLTAGIGNEQFF.

CDR3 protein: CASSIDRAKDGYTF. The CDR3 region has the DNA TGTGCCAGCAGTATCGACAGGGCGAAGGATGGCTACACCTTC. The chain carries TRBV2 and TRBJ1-2, with 7 bases matching TRBD1. The CDR3 contains 14 residues. The V segment lost 5 bases and the J segment 6 bases; nucleotides outside the gene matches: 9. From germline, CDR1 is SNHLY and CDR2 FYNNEI.

Only a few counts were recorded for this clone. The CDR3 region has the DNA TGTGCCAGCTCACCACCGTCCGGGGATACGCAGTATTTT. Translating gives CASSPPSGDTQYF. This sequence joins TRBV18 and TRBJ2-3; D unclear. The length of the CDR3 is 13 residues. Germline-derived CDR1 and CDR2 are KGHSH and LQKENI. The V gene lost 0 bases and the J gene lost 6 bases, with 7 bases spanning the gap.

The chain joins TRBV5-1 to TRBJ2-7; 8 nucleotides align to TRBD1. This CDR3 is 14 amino acids long. Germline V gene data show CDR1 as SGHRS and CDR2 as YFSETQ. The J segment lost 6 bases and the V segment lost 0 bases, leaving 5 bases of the junction unmatched. The DNA for the CDR3 is TGCGCCAGCAGCTTGGCGACAGGGGAGGCCGAGCAGTACTTC. It translates to CASSLATGEAEQYF.

The chain employs TRBV6-1 and TRBJ1-2, with a weak D call TRBD1 (6 bases). The germline V gene has CDR1 MNHNS and CDR2 SASEGT. The ends were cut back, 10 bases at V and 4 bases at J, with 16 bases in the middle. CDR3 length equals 13 residues. The CDR3 DNA follows: TGTGCCAACAGGGCCCACGCCCGCTATGGCTACACCTTC. This encodes CANRAHARYGYTF.

V is TRBV27 and J is TRBJ2-4; D unclear. Germline V gene data show CDR1 as MNHEY and CDR2 as SMNVEV (reference sequence). V lost 3 bases and J lost 4, with 13 bases in between. The CDR3 is made up of 15 amino acids. The CDR3 DNA reads TGTGCCAGCAGTTTGTCCACGGCAGTAAAAAACATTCAGTACTTC. The encoded protein is CASSLSTAVKNIQYF.

V usage is TRBV27 and J usage is TRBJ2-1; 10 bases line up with TRBD1. This CDR3 spans 12 amino acids. CDR1 is MNHEY, CDR2 SMNVEV, per germline (reference sequence). The trim removed 7 bases at V and 14 bases at J, leaving 8 bases unmatched. CDR3 nucleotide sequence: TGTGCCAGCACCTCTCGGGACAGGGGCGAGTTCTTC. Residues: CASTSRDRGEFF.

This chain joins TRBV18 and TRBJ1-3; D unclear. Trimming stripped 5 bases from V and 4 bases from J, with 15 bases between. CDR3 length: 15 amino acids. Germline loops: CDR1 KGHSH, CDR2 LQKENI. CDR3 DNA: TGTGCCAGCTCATCCGACGGAGCTGGGGGAAACACCATATATTTT. This translates into CASSSDGAGGNTIYF.

This sequence joins TRBV28 and TRBJ1-2, with D unclear. Looked up from germline, CDR1 is MDHEN and CDR2 is SYDVKM. The germline V and J ends were trimmed by 5 bases and 4 bases, with 14 bases remaining between them. CDR3 size: 14 residues. CDR3 coding DNA: TGTGCCAGCAGTCCCCCGGGCTCCAGCTATGGCTACACCTTC. It encodes CASSPPGSSYGYTF.

V is TRBV5-4 and J is TRBJ1-2; D gene ambiguous. There are 13 residues in the CDR3. CDR1 is SGHNT, CDR2 YYREEE, per germline (reference sequence). V dropped 1 base and J dropped 7 bases, with 11 bases sitting between them. CDR3 DNA sequence: TGTGCCAGCAGCTTGACGGAACACCGTGGCTACACCTTC. Translation: CASSLTEHRGYTF.

The chain links TRBV7-9 to TRBJ2-2, with 7 bases matching TRBD1. V lost 6 bases, J lost 2 bases, and 9 bases stayed unmatched. CDR3 size: 16 residues. Germline-derived CDR1 and CDR2 are SEHNR and FQNEAQ (reference sequence). The CDR3 loop is CASRDGQAENTGELFF. CDR3 DNA sequence: TGTGCCAGCAGAGACGGACAGGCGGAAAACACCGGGGAGCTGTTTTTT.

This clone came up a few times. The rearrangement uses TRBV7-9 and TRBJ2-1; 13 bases match TRBD2. The CDR3 extends over 18 amino acids. The germline gives CDR1 SEHNR, CDR2 FQNEAQ (reference sequence). V gave up 0 bases and J gave up 6 bases; unmatched junction bases: 8. The CDR3 coding sequence is TGTGCCAGCAGCTTAGCGACTAGCGGGAGGCCGATCCTCAATGAGCAGTTCTTC. Its protein product is CASSLATSGRPILNEQFF.

The CDR3 loop reads CASSLAPGQGAFIGYTF. DNA of the CDR3: TGTGCCAGCAGCTTGGCGCCGGGACAGGGAGCTTTCATTGGCTACACCTTC. The V call is TRBV5-4, the J call TRBJ1-2; the match to TRBD1 covers 9 bases. The CDR3 covers 17 residues. The germline V gene has CDR1 SGHNT and CDR2 YYREEE (reference sequence). The ends lost 0 bases at V and 7 bases at J; junction bases unmatched: 13.

The J gene is TRBJ2-7, the V gene TRBV27, with 10 bases that match TRBD1. Germline V CDR1 and CDR2: MNHEY, SMNVEV (reference sequence). The CDR3 length is 14 residues. V was clipped by 3 bases and J by 5 bases; unmatched bases: 4. CDR3 protein: CASSFGQGGHEQYF. CDR3 bases: TGTGCCAGCAGTTTCGGACAGGGGGGCCACGAGCAGTACTTC.

This chain connects TRBV6-5 to TRBJ2-1; weak D call: TRBD2 (5 bases). V lost 6 bases, J lost 13 bases, and 16 bases lay in between. The CDR3 is 12 amino acids. The germline V gene encodes CDR1 MNHEY and CDR2 SVGAGI. CDR3 sequence (DNA): TGTGCCAGCAGCTCGGACTCCAAAACTCAGTTCTTC. It codes for CASSSDSKTQFF.

Here the CDR3 reads CASSAQGENTEAFF. The CDR3 DNA reads TGTGCCAGCAGCGCCCAGGGGGAAAACACTGAAGCTTTCTTT. V usage is TRBV2 and J usage is TRBJ1-1; 7 positions agree with TRBD1. CDR1 and CDR2 (germline): SNHLY, FYNNEI. The CDR3 has 14 amino acids. V trimming: 6 bases; J trimming: 2 bases; junction bases outside the gene matches: 6.

This chain joins TRBV7-3 and TRBJ2-1; TRBD2 agrees at 11 bases. The germline gives CDR1 SGHTA, CDR2 FQGTGA. Trimming at V came to 1 base and at J to 9 bases, leaving 5 bases not matched to a gene. CDR3 size: 15 residues. CDR3 sequence reads: CASSLRGLAGGEQFF. The CDR3 bases are TGTGCCAGCAGCTTAAGAGGGCTAGCGGGAGGTGAGCAGTTCTTC. Full variable domain (outside the CDR3, taken from reference TRBV7-3 and TRBJ2-1): GAGVSQTPSNKVTEKGKYVELRCDPISGHTALYWYRQSLGQGPEFLIYFQGTGAADDSGLPNDRFFAVRPEGSVSTLKIQRTERGDSAVYLCASSLRGLAGGEQFFGPGTRLTVL.

This clone was observed a single time. The rearrangement links TRBV6-1 to TRBJ2-7, with D tentatively TRBD1 (5 bases). In germline, CDR1 is MNHNS, CDR2 SASEGT. CDR3 length: 14 residues. The V and J ends lost 3 bases and 2 bases respectively, with 11 bases between them. Here the CDR3 reads CASSDFGATYEQYF. The CDR3 region has the DNA TGTGCCAGCAGTGACTTTGGGGCCACCTACGAGCAGTACTTC.